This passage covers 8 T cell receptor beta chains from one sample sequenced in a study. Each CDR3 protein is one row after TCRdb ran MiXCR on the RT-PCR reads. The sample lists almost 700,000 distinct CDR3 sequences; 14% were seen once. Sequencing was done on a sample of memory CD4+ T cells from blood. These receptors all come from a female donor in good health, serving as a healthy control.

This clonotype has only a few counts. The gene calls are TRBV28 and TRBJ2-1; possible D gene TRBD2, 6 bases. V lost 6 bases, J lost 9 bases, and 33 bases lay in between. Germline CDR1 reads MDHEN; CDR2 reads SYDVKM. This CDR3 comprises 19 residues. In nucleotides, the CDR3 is TGTGCCAGCAGCCTAATTAGGTCGATAGTAGCGGCTTTAGGCGGTGAGCAGTTCTTC. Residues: CASSLIRSIVAALGGEQFF.

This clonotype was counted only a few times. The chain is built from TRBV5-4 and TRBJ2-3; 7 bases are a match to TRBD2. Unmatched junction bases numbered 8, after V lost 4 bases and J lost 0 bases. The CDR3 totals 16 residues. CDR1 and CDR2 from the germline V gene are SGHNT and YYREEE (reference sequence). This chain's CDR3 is CASSPSGASSTDTQYF. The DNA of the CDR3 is TGTGCCAGCAGCCCGAGCGGGGCTTCTAGCACAGATACGCAGTATTTT.

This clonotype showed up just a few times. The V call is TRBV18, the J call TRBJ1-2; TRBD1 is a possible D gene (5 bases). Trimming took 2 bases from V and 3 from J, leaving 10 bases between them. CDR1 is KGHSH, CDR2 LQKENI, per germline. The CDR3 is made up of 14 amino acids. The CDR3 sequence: CASSPEAGDYGYTF. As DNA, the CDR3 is TGTGCCAGCTCACCAGAGGCGGGGGACTATGGCTACACCTTC.

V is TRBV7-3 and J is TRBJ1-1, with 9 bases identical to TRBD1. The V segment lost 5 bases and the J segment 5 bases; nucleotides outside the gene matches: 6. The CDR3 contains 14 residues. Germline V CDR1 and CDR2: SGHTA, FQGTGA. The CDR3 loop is CASSPQGQGTEAFF. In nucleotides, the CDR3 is TGTGCCAGCAGCCCGCAGGGACAGGGAACTGAAGCTTTCTTT.

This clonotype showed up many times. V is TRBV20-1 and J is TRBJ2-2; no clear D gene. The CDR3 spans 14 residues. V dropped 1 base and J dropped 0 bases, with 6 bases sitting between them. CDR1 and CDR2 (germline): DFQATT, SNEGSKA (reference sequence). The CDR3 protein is CSARGRSNTGELFF. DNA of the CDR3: TGCAGTGCTAGAGGCAGGTCGAACACCGGGGAGCTGTTTTTT.

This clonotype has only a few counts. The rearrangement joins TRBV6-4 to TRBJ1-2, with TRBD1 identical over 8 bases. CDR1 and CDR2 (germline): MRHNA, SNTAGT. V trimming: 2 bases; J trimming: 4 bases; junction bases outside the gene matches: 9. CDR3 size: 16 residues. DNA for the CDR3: TGTGCCAGCAGTGACACCGCGACAGGGGCCCTCTATGGCTACACCTTC. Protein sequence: CASSDTATGALYGYTF.

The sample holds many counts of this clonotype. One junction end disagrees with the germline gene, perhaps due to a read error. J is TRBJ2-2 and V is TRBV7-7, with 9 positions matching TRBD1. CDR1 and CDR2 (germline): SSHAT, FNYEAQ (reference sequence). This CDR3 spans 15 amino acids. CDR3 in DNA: TGTGCTAGCAGCAGGACAGGGGCACGCACCGGGGAGCTGTTTTTT. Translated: CASSRTGARTGELFF. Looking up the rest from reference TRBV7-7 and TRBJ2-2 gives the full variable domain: GAGVSQSPRYKVTKRGQDVTLRCDPISSHATLYWYQQALGQGPEFLTYFNYEAQPDKSGLPSDRFSAERPEGSISTLTIQRTEQRDSAMYRCASSRTGARTGELFFGEGSRLTVL.

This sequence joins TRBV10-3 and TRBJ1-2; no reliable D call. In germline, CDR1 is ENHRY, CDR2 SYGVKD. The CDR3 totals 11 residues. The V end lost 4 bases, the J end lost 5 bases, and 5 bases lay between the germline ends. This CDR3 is CAISVSYGYTF. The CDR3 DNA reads TGTGCCATCAGTGTATCATATGGCTACACCTTC.